This T cell receptor beta chain came from a study of cytomegalovirus exposure and HLA in healthy donors. As concerns this clone: Its antigen remains unknown.

Per germline, CDR1 GTSNPN and CDR2 SVGIG (reference sequence). The CDR3 extends over 11 amino acids. V was shortened by 3 bases and J by 8 bases, with 7 bases between the two germline ends. Whole-study findings and limits: HLA-A and HLA-B allele assignments for most subjects were reportedly predicted accurately using TCR beta sequences. According to a later analysis, donors in an Asian-associated ancestry cluster reportedly had fewer N-insertions than the approximately 720-donor mean. In a later analysis, TCR beta V- and J-gene trimming showed a link to a missense DCLRE1C variant. Later, TCR association rates were found to vary by HLA locus, highest for DRB1 and lowest for HLA-C.

The PCR contained 60 Vbeta and 13 Jbeta primers. Profiled with immunoSEQ multiplex PCR; TCRdb holds only in-frame clones, not every one. Recorded for this sample: just over 80,000 clones. The sequence came from a woman aged 25 to 39 in good health and CMV-seronegative. Material for sequencing was PBMCs. The chain recombines TRBV30 with TRBJ1-4; D may be TRBD1 (6 bases). CDR3 in DNA: TGTGCCTGGAGACAGGGCGAAAAACTGTTTTTT. It codes for CAWRQGEKLFF.